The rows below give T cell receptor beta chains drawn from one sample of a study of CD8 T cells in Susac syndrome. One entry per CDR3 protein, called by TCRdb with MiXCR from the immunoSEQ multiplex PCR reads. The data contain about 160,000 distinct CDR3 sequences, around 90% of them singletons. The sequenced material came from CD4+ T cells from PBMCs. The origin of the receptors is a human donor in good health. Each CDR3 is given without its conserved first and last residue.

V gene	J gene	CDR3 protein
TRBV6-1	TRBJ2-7	ASIQGTEADGQY
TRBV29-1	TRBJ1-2	SGHTELYGYT
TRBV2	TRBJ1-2	ASSAHGNYGYT
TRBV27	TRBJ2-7	ASRRQGLEQY
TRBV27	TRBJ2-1	ASSPMTSRNEQF
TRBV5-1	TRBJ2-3	ASSTGTVDTQY
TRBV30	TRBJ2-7	AWRRQGDYEQY
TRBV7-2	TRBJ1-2	ASSLGTADYGYT
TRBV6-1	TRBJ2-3	ASTWGQGTDTQY
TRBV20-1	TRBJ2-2	SATPGNTGELF
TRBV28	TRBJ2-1	ASTRAGSYNEQF
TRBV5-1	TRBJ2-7	ASSRRDAYEQY
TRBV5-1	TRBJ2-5	ASSLRANQETQY
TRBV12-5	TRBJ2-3	ASGLVILAGGSTDTQY
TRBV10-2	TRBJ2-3	ASSVGTGRTDTQY
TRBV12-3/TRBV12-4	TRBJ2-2	ASSFDWGNTGELF
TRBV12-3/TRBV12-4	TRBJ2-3	ASSFYDTQY
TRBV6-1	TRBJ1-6	ASSRGGVGLFYNSPLH
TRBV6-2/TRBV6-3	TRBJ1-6	ATRTDDNSPLH
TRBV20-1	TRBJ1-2	SAIQTVGGYT
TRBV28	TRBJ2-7	ASTKEGLAVYEQY
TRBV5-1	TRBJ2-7	ASSLGQGGYEQY
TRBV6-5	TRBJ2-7	ASSSTGKITYEQY
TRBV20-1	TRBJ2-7	SAISSYEQY
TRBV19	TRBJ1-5	ASSIRGADQPQH
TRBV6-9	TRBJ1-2	ASRNTGQSYGYT
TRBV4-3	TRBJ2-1	ASSQDLHSGGEQF
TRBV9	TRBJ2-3	ASSLQGSGDTQY
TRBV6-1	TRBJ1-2	ASRTGGYT
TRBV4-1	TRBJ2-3	ASSPQGGLAGVTDTQY
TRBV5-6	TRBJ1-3	ASSLVGGRASSGNTIY
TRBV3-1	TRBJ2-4	ASSHDGLLAKNIQY
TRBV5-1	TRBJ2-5	ASSPAGLETQY
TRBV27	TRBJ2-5	ASRGTSGVQETQY
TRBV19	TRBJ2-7	ASKSPGQGSYEQY
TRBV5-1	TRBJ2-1	ASSLREGSYNEQF
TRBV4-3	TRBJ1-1	ASSQQLPGQKNTEAF
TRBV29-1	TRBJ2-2	SVALGNGELF
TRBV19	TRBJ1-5	ASSPIPALIEYNQPQH
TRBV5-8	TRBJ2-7	ASSLWGQNYEQY
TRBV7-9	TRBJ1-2	ASSFRGREDGYT
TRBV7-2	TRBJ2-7	ASSFQGLNEQY
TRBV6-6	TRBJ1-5	ASSYRANQPQH
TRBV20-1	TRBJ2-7	SARGTGEGQY
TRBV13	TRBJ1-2	ASSSNHYGYT
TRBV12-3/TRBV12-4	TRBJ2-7	ASSLIGTGSY
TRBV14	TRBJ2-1	ASSHYRGGFFDEQF
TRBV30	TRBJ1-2	AWSQVGDNYGYT
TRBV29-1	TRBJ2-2	STRGDSRSTGELF
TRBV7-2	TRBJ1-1	ASSLYANTEAF
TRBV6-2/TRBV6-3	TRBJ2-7	ASSYSPQGGVSYEQY
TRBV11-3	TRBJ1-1	ASSPGTGGGNTEAF
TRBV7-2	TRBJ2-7	ASSLTLTSLEQY
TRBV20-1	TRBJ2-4	SANLGRENIQY
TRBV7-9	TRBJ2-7	ASSPGGDEQY
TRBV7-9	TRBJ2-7	ASSRQAAPYEQY
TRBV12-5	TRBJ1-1	ASAVTGGLDTEAF
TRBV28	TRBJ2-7	ASSGPGVRVFSYEQY
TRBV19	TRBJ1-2	ASSPAPYGYT